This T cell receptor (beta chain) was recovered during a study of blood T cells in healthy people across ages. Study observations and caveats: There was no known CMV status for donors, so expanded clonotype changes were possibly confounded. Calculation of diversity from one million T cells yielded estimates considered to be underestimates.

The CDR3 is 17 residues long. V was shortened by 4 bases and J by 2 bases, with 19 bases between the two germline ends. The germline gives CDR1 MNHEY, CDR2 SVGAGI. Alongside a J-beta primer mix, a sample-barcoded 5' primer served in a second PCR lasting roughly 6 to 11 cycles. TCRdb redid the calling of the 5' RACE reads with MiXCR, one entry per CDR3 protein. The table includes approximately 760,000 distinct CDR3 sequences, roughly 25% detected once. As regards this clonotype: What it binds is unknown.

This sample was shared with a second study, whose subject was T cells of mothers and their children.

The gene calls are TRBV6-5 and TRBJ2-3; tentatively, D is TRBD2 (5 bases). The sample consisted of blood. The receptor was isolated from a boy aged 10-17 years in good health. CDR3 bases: TGTGCCAGCAGTTTGAAAGGTGGAGGAGTTTTCACAGATACGCAGTATTTT. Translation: CASSLKGGGVFTDTQYF.